This T cell receptor beta chain was found in a study of T cells in Graves' hyperthyroidism and ophthalmopathy (dated by TCRdb to the late 2010s). For context, the study as a whole: Peripheral blood samples were taken at the time of initial diagnosis, prior to any treatment. A discovery cohort of roughly 100 patients, approximately 44 with Graves' ophthalmopathy and approximately 55 with stable Graves' hyperthyroidism, was used to find distinguishing TCR V-J signatures. Prospective prediction of ophthalmopathy was tested in an independent validation cohort consisting of 18 to 20 hyperthyroidism patients and more than 15 patients who later progressed to ophthalmopathy. The approximately 100 discovery patients were divided at random into training and test sets in a 7:3 ratio. The study also compared thyroid tissue and blood T-cell repertoires from 6 or 7 Graves' hyperthyroidism patients. Following sampling, methimazole starting at 30 mg daily was given to hyperthyroidism patients, and high-dose intravenous methylprednisolone was given to ophthalmopathy patients. The paper describes TCR Vbeta CDR3 sequencing of 135 peripheral blood samples, made up of 43 ophthalmopathy patients, over 70 hyperthyroidism patients and roughly 17 progressor patients.

Amplification of TCR beta CDR3 regions was carried out from RNA transcripts. A first-round RT-PCR of the TCR CDR3 used the HTBI primer set with the Qiagen OneStep RT-PCR kit. The libraries were constructed in a second round of multiplex PCR and then size-selected and purified. Libraries were sequenced paired-end with 100 bp reads on an Illumina HiSeq2000. The original pipeline was this. SOAPnuke was used to process the raw data, with reads discarded if the reads contained adapters or uncalled bases, had a mean Phred below 15, or lacked an exact constant-primer or identifier match. COPE v1.2.5 was used to merge the high-quality paired reads, and each unique nucleotide sequence was defined as a clonotype. MiTCR v1.1 was used to align clonotypes to the IMGT TRBV, TRBD and TRBJ reference segments. Only V-J combinations with frequency above 0.0001, covering 99% to 99.2% of repertoires, were analysed. A TCS score was defined as the ratio between F50 (clonal expansion) and ExV (chaos), using BLOSUM62-based TCRdist between CDR3 peptides within each V-J. Welch's t-statistics and random forest reduced approximately 520 V-J features to about 13, which were used in a naive Bayes classifier (R e1071). TCRdb applied fastp at Q25 and MiXCR to the public reads, then kept only in-frame beta chains. Every distinct CDR3 protein forms one entry, paired with its most common genes and DNA. In this record, the V and J calls reflect TCRdb's handling and not the investigators' own analysis. The sample table contains a few hundred thousand distinct CDR3 sequences; only one count was recorded for about 13% of them. In total, the top ten clones hold about a fifth of the sample.

Hyperthyroidism patients were newly diagnosed, with disease duration under 2 months, and aged 18 to 65 years. Patients with uncontrolled infections, other autoimmune diseases, pregnancy or lactation were excluded. Diagnoses were established on the basis of clinical symptoms, serum thyroxine and TRAb, thyroid ultrasound, and orbital computed tomography. Blood from progressor patients was drawn when they were first diagnosed with hyperthyroidism, before any ophthalmopathy symptoms appeared. PBMCs were separated from about 10 ml of fresh peripheral blood using Ficoll-Paque density gradient centrifugation. Progressor patients were first diagnosed with Graves' hyperthyroidism and then developed ophthalmopathy during follow-up. Total RNA was extracted with Trizol reagent, and quality was checked on an Agilent 2100 Bioanalyzer. This clonotype was seen only a few times. Its specific antigen is unknown. There are no base qualities to consult, and no much larger clone falls within one base.

Counted from cysteine to phenylalanine, this CDR3 has 11 amino acids. Only the CDR3 DNA stays, 33 bases, in frame from base 1. The trim is 3 bases for V and 7 bases for J, with a gap of 4 bases between the germline ends. Reading the germline V gene gives CDR1 LGHNT and CDR2 FRNRAP. What the study reported, not specific to this receptor: In validation, progression to ophthalmopathy was predicted by the model with more than 65% sensitivity and around 76% specificity, a median of 6.5 months before onset. Most expanded thyroid clonotypes (frequency above 0.001) were also found in blood, which suggests that blood repertoires may mirror thyroid immune responses. A 13 V-J signature model separated ophthalmopathy from stable hyperthyroidism, with approximately 87% sensitivity and about 81% specificity in cross-validation and 80%/75% in testing. Sample size was not statistically predetermined, and investigators were not blinded to group allocation.

Specimen: blood. The V and J segments used are TRBV12-5 and TRBJ2-1, with no reliable assignment of the D segment. The sequence was obtained from a man aged 25-40 years with Graves' hyperthyroidism that later progressed to Graves' ophthalmopathy. The DNA sequence is TGTGCTAGTGGTTTAGGGAATGAGCAGTTCTTC. Its amino acids are CASGLGNEQFF. The CDR3 plus the reference TRBV12-5 and TRBJ2-1 genes for the other parts give the full variable domain: DARVTQTPRHKVTEMGQEVTMRCQPILGHNTVFWYRQTMMQGLELLAYFRNRAPLDDSGMPKDRFSAEMPDATLATLKIQPSEPRDSAVYFCASGLGNEQFFGPGTRLTVL.